The next 5 T cell receptor beta chains were all read from a single sample in a study of T cells in Graves' hyperthyroidism and ophthalmopathy. TCR beta CDR3 sequences were amplified from RNA transcripts. RT-PCR in the first round (using the HTBI primer set) targeted the TCR CDR3. TCRdb used MiXCR to reprocess the multiplex PCR reads, holding one entry per CDR3 protein. The table shows approximately 150,000 distinct CDR3 sequences, with less than 10% occurring only once. Sequences were obtained from blood. Receptors originate from a woman aged 18-29 years with Graves' hyperthyroidism that later progressed to Graves' ophthalmopathy.

This clonotype was seen at least ten times. J is TRBJ1-3 and V is TRBV12-5; tentatively, D is TRBD1 (5 bases). This CDR3 has 14 residues. V lost 6 bases, J lost 2 bases, and 11 bases lay in between. Germline CDR1 and CDR2: LGHNT and FRNRAP. The CDR3 coding sequence is TGTGCTAGTGGCCCTGGGACGGCTGGAAACACCATATATTTT. Translated, it gives CASGPGTAGNTIYF.

This clonotype was seen many times. The chain combines TRBV6-2 or TRBV6-3 with TRBJ1-5; 7 bases are a match to TRBD1. The CDR3 length is 13 residues. Germline CDR1 MNHEY, CDR2 SVGEGT. V trimming: 9 bases; J trimming: 4 bases; junction bases outside the gene matches: 6. The CDR3 loop is CASFQGDNQPQHF. For the CDR3, the DNA is TGTGCCAGTTTTCAGGGGGATAATCAGCCCCAGCATTTT.

This clonotype was detected only a few times. The chain joins TRBV6-1 to TRBJ2-5, with D tentatively TRBD2 (6 bases). The CDR3 spans 13 residues. Trimming removed 6 bases at V and 4 bases at J, with 12 bases between. CDR1 and CDR2 (germline): MNHNS, SASEGT. CDR3 nucleotides: TGTGCCAGCAGACCAGGAGGGCGAGAGACCCAGTACTTC. Translated: CASRPGGRETQYF.

This clonotype was recorded a few times. The CDR3 loop is CASSLVSLGSGDRAEDEQFF. The CDR3 DNA is TGTGCCAGCAGCTTAGTAAGCCTCGGTAGCGGGGACCGAGCTGAAGATGAGCAGTTCTTC. The chain recombines TRBV13 with TRBJ2-1; 8 bases line up with TRBD2. Germline lookup yields CDR1 PRHDT and CDR2 FYEKMQ (reference sequence). This CDR3 region has 20 residues. V shed 1 base, J shed 8 bases, and the junction held 22 bases outside the gene matches.

There are many counts of this clonotype. This chain connects TRBV29-1 to TRBJ1-2; tentative D call: TRBD1 (5 bases). Germline values: CDR1 SQVTM, CDR2 ANQGSEA. The CDR3 is made up of 16 amino acids. Trimming removed 0 bases from V and 8 bases from J, with 22 bases in between. CDR3 protein: CSVEDLQVAGRRGYTF. The CDR3 nucleotides are TGCAGCGTTGAAGATCTTCAGGTGGCAGGGAGGAGGGGCTACACCTTC.